These T cell receptor beta chains were read from a single sample in a study of cytomegalovirus exposure and HLA in healthy donors. The assay was immunoSEQ multiplex PCR, and TCRdb's table has in-frame clones only and misses some. The data contain about 360,000 clones, approximately 90% of them singletons. The sample taken for sequencing was PBMCs. Receptor source: a woman younger than 35 in good health and CMV-seronegative. CDR3s include the opening cysteine and the closing phenylalanine or tryptophan. Each record gives: J gene, V gene, CDR3 protein.

TRBJ1-5 | TRBV30 | CAWSTGGNQPQHF
TRBJ2-5 | TRBV5-1 | CASSSLPLSGRAQETQYF
TRBJ1-5 | TRBV27 | CASSTDRGLKPQHF
TRBJ2-1 | TRBV27 | CASSLLAGSYNEQFF
TRBJ2-7 | TRBV28 | CASSLQRSSYEQYF
TRBJ2-7 | TRBV6-1 | CASSESGQGRTKQYF
TRBJ2-4 | TRBV2 | CASSQGADIQYF
TRBJ1-2 | TRBV28 | CASSVSGTGNGYTF
TRBJ1-5 | TRBV11-3 | CASSSLYQPQHF
TRBJ2-7 | TRBV25-1 | CASSNRGPPYEQYF
TRBJ1-2 | TRBV6-5 | CASSNRAVAGYTF
TRBJ2-2 | TRBV27 | CASSLLHVSNTGELFF
TRBJ1-5 | TRBV27 | CASSLYRGQPQHF
TRBJ1-3 | TRBV14 | CASSQERVSGNTIYF
TRBJ1-6 | TRBV27 | CASSSDRVSSYNSPLHF
TRBJ2-4 | TRBV6-1 | CASSDKPGLRNIQYF
TRBJ2-1 | TRBV28 | CASRPLGWASSYNEQFF
TRBJ1-1 | TRBV6-5 | CASRQGERAFF
TRBJ2-2 | TRBV30 | CAWSDQFVGVGTGELFF
TRBJ2-7 | TRBV7-9 | CASSPGGYEQYF
TRBJ2-1 | TRBV13 | CASRDAGTQSYNEQFF
TRBJ2-7 | TRBV10-1 | CARLRDCRAHHEQYF
TRBJ2-5 | TRBV2 | CASSLTSGGRETQYF
TRBJ2-5 | TRBV2 | CASRDTGLAGGRETQYF
TRBJ1-5 | TRBV5-8 | CASSFGQGRQPQHF
TRBJ2-2 | TRBV6-5 | CASSYRRAGTGELFF
TRBJ2-7 | TRBV19 | CASSVRGYPSYEQYF
TRBJ1-3 | TRBV7-9 | CASSSDRVSGNTIYF
TRBJ2-7 | TRBV6-1 | CASRQGYEQYF
TRBJ2-1 | TRBV6-1 | CASSGYRGSLYNEQFF
TRBJ1-5 | TRBV30 | CAWSADRGQPQHF
TRBJ2-4 | TRBV4-1 | CASSRPGQGASKNIQYF
TRBJ2-1 | TRBV7-2 | CASIDRSSYNEQFF
TRBJ1-2 | TRBV27 | CASSPGTGGASLGYTF
TRBJ2-2 | TRBV4-1 | CASSHDSYTGELFF
TRBJ2-7 | TRBV28 | CASSLTSIYEQYF
TRBJ1-2 | TRBV2 | CASSEGSGYGYTF
TRBJ2-5 | TRBV7-6 | CASSELARGTSGSLETQYF
TRBJ2-6 | TRBV5-4 | CASSSWDSSGANVLTF
TRBJ2-7 | TRBV10-3 | CAISESQGTHEQYF
TRBJ2-1 | TRBV5-1 | CASSLDTPDRGGYNEQFF
TRBJ2-7 | TRBV4-1 | CASSQDPAGLYEQYF
TRBJ2-3 | TRBV10-1 | CASTGMLGGDTQYF